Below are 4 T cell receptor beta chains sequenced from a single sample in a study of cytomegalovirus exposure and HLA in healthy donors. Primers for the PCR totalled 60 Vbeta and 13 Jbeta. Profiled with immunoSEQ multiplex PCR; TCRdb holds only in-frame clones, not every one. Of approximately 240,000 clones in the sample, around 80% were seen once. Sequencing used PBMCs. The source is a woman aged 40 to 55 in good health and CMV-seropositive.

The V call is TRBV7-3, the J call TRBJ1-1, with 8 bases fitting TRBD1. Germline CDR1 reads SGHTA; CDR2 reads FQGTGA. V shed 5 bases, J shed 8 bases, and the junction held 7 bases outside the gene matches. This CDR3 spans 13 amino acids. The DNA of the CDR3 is TGTGCCAGCAGCGGGGACAGGATACAGGAAGCTTTCTTT. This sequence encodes CASSGDRIQEAFF.

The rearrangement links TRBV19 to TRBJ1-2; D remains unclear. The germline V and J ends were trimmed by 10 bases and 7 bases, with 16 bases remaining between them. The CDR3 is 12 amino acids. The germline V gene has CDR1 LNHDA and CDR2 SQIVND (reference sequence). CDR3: CATMGALRGYTF. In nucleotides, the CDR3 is TGTGCCACCATGGGCGCTCTGCGTGGCTACACCTTC.

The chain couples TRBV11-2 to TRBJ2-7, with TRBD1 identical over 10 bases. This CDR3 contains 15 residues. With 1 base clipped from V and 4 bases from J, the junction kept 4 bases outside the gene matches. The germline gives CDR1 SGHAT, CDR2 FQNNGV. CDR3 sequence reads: CASSLGGTGVYEQYF. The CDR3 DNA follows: TGTGCCAGCAGCTTAGGCGGGACAGGGGTATACGAGCAGTACTTC.

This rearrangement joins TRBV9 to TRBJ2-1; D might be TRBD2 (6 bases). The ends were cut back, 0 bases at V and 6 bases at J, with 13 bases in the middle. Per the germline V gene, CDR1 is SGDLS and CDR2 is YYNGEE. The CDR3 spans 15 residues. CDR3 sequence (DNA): TGTGCCAGCAGCGTAGTGGGGGTGGGGGGCAATGAGCAGTTCTTC. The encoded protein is CASSVVGVGGNEQFF.